These 16 T cell receptor beta chains came from one sample sequenced in a study of human T cells and chemical hapten exposure. MiXCR was run by TCRdb on the RACE reads, yielding one entry per CDR3 protein. The table lists tens of thousands of distinct CDR3 sequences, 5.5% of them singletons, with 10% to 15% in the top ten. Stated time point: healthy volunteer bleed at 6 weeks. The starting material, unfractionated whole blood, was used for total RNA extraction. The sequenced sample was whole blood. The receptors here all came from a human donor in good health. Some clones in this sample may be carry-over from other donors' samples.

Only a few counts were recorded for this clonotype. The J gene is TRBJ2-7, the V gene TRBV5-4, with 12 bases aligning to TRBD1. Trimming took 4 bases from V and 6 from J; bases not matched to a gene: 5. The CDR3 runs 14 residues. Per the germline V gene, CDR1 is SGHNT and CDR2 is YYREEE (reference sequence). As DNA, the CDR3 is TGTGCCAGCAGCATGGGACAGGGGGCGGTCGAGCAGTACTTC. This gives the protein CASSMGQGAVEQYF.

This clonotype was seen at least ten times. The J gene is TRBJ2-3, the V gene TRBV2, with D perhaps matching TRBD2 (7 bases). The CDR3 runs 15 residues. The germline CDR1 and CDR2 sequences are SNHLY and FYNNEI. Trimming cost V 10 bases and J 9 bases, with 26 bases left between them. CDR3 in amino acids: CAIDDGGQLRGTQYF. The CDR3 DNA reads TGTGCCATCGACGACGGGGGGCAGTTACGGGGGACGCAGTATTTT.

This clonotype was seen at least ten times. This chain uses TRBV27 with TRBJ2-3; 9 bases are a match to TRBD1. CDR1 is MNHEY, CDR2 SMNVEV, per germline (reference sequence). This CDR3 contains 14 residues. V lost 5 bases, J lost 4 bases, and 4 bases stayed unmatched. The CDR3 region is CASSLRTGADTQYF. The CDR3 DNA is TGTGCCAGCAGTCTCCGGACAGGGGCAGATACGCAGTATTTT.

By sample fraction, this clonotype is medium-sized. This chain joins TRBV13 and TRBJ2-2, with D perhaps TRBD1 (5 bases). This CDR3 is 14 amino acids long. Trimming took 5 bases from V and 5 from J, leaving 12 bases between them. Per germline, CDR1 PRHDT and CDR2 FYEKMQ (reference sequence). The chain's CDR3 is CASSHSTGTGELFF. The DNA of the CDR3 is TGTGCCAGCAGCCATTCAACAGGAACCGGGGAGCTGTTTTTT.

This clonotype was seen many times. The rearrangement links TRBV5-4 to TRBJ2-3, with D unclear. V lost 3 bases and J 1 base, leaving 9 bases between the germline ends. Germline lookup yields CDR1 SGHNT and CDR2 YYREEE (reference sequence). The CDR3 sequence is 14 residues long. In DNA, the CDR3 is TGTGCCAGCAGCTCAAATATAGGCACAGATACGCAGTATTTT. This codes for CASSSNIGTDTQYF.

This clonotype came up a few times. V gene TRBV28 combines with J gene TRBJ1-4, with no clear D. The germline V gene encodes CDR1 MDHEN and CDR2 SYDVKM. The CDR3 sequence is 17 residues long. Trimming pared 7 bases from V and 1 base from J, leaving 19 bases between. CDR3 in DNA: TGTGCCAGCACCCGAGGCGGTGCAGGCTTAACTAATGAAAAACTGTTTTTT. Residues: CASTRGGAGLTNEKLFF.

Many counts were recorded for this clonotype. The chain carries TRBV20-1 and TRBJ2-7; 11 bases are a match to TRBD1. From germline, CDR1 is DFQATT and CDR2 SNEGSKA (reference sequence). The trim removed 0 bases at V and 3 bases at J, leaving 10 bases unmatched. This CDR3 comprises 17 residues. For the CDR3, the DNA is TGCAGTGCTAGAGACTCTCTGGGACAGGGGGATATCTACGAGCAGTACTTC. Translating gives CSARDSLGQGDIYEQYF.

This clonotype was counted between two and nine times. This sequence joins TRBV29-1 and TRBJ2-3; D could derive from TRBD1 or TRBD2 (5 bases each). Per germline, CDR1 SQVTM and CDR2 ANQGSEA. Between the trimmed V and J ends, which lost 4 bases and 5 bases, there was a span of 16 bases. This CDR3 region has 14 residues. The CDR3 protein is CSVGLYLGRDTQYF. CDR3 in DNA: TGCAGCGTTGGGTTGTATCTGGGACGAGATACGCAGTATTTT.

This clonotype has ten or more counts. CDR3 nucleotides: TGTGCCAGCAGTCCCGGGACCGCCATGAACACTGAAGCTTTCTTT. Translating gives CASSPGTAMNTEAFF. The V call is TRBV12-3 or TRBV12-4, the J call TRBJ1-1; D possibly corresponds to TRBD1 (5 bases). This CDR3 comprises 15 residues. V was pared by 5 bases and J by 0 bases, with 13 bases between.

The chain couples TRBV27 to TRBJ2-7; D tentatively fits TRBD1 or TRBD2 (5 bases each). The CDR3 extends over 15 amino acids. Per germline, CDR1 MNHEY and CDR2 SMNVEV (reference sequence). Trimming cost V 5 bases and J 5 bases, with 19 bases left between them. DNA of the CDR3: TGTGCCAGCAGTCCCCTGGGTTTGGGGGTAAACGAGCAGTACTTC. Its translation is CASSPLGLGVNEQYF.

This clonotype appeared many times. V usage is TRBV5-1 and J usage is TRBJ2-5; 10 bases agree with TRBD1. Trimming removed 4 bases from V and 3 bases from J; junction bases left unmatched: 6. Germline CDR1 SGHRS, CDR2 YFSETQ. This CDR3 has 15 amino acids. This CDR3 reads CASSPAGTGEETQYF. In nucleotides, the CDR3 is TGCGCCAGCAGCCCGGCCGGGACAGGGGAAGAGACCCAGTACTTC.

This clonotype appeared a few times. The V gene is TRBV6-2 or TRBV6-3, the J gene TRBJ2-5, with D perhaps being TRBD1 or TRBD2 (5 bases each). This CDR3 is 16 amino acids long. Per germline, CDR1 MNHEY and CDR2 SVGEGT. V lost 2 bases and J 2 bases, leaving 15 bases between the germline ends. The CDR3, as DNA: TGTGCCAGCAGTTACGGGGGAGTTACAAGACAAGAGACCCAGTACTTC. This codes for CASSYGGVTRQETQYF.

V gene TRBV7-9 combines with J gene TRBJ2-3, with 7 bases aligning to TRBD2. Germline lookup yields CDR1 SEHNR and CDR2 FQNEAQ (reference sequence). This CDR3 is 17 amino acids long. J lost 2 bases, V lost 4 bases, and 12 bases had no gene match. CDR3 loop: CASSYIRLAADTDTQYF. The CDR3 region has the DNA TGTGCCAGCAGCTACATAAGGCTAGCGGCGGACACAGATACGCAGTATTTT.

The chain combines TRBV12-3 or TRBV12-4 with TRBJ1-6; 10 bases are a match to TRBD1. The CDR3 has 14 residues. V lost 3 bases and J lost 10; bases outside the gene matches: 3. CDR3: CASSFGQGGSPLHF. The DNA for the CDR3 is TGTGCCAGCAGTTTTGGACAGGGGGGATCACCCCTCCACTTT.

The table lists this clonotype with many counts. This chain joins TRBV6-2 or TRBV6-3 and TRBJ2-6; no reliable D call. CDR3 length equals 15 residues. Germline CDR1 and CDR2: MNHEY and SVGEGT. V lost 2 bases and J 1 base, leaving 6 bases between the germline ends. The CDR3 here is CASSYRASGANVLTF. The CDR3 nucleotides are TGTGCCAGCAGTTACAGGGCTTCTGGGGCCAACGTCCTGACTTTC.

In its sample, this clonotype was seen many times. This chain joins TRBV5-1 and TRBJ2-1; TRBD2 is a possible D gene (6 bases). The CDR3 covers 16 residues. Germline CDR1 SGHRS, CDR2 YFSETQ. Trimming removed 0 bases at V and 0 bases at J, with 10 bases between. CDR3 amino acids: CASSLDGSGSYNEQFF. In nucleotides, the CDR3 is TGCGCCAGCAGCTTGGATGGTAGCGGCTCCTACAATGAGCAGTTCTTC.